This T cell receptor (beta chain) was sequenced during a study of beta chain features in type 1 diabetes. Across the study: The study found patients and healthy donors alike in age, gender and cell yields. Regarding the study as a whole: Compared with healthy donors, patients appeared to share more similar naive, central memory and regulatory TCRB repertoires. Among patients with Type 1 diabetes, TCRB CDR3s were moderately but significantly shorter in every one of the four CD4+ subsets.

Averaging about 120 mL, one heparinised blood draw was given by each donor. Isolated RNA was reverse transcribed in full, so expressed TCRB transcripts were sequenced. Libraries were prepared by immunoSEQ multiplex PCR; TCRdb keeps only in-frame clonotypes and omits some of them. The sample has approximately 150,000 clones, 63% seen once. A remark on this clone: Its cognate antigen is unknown.

V was pared by 3 bases and J by 5 bases, with 4 bases between. The CDR3 is made up of 11 amino acids. CDR1 is SEHNR, CDR2 FQNEAQ, per germline (reference sequence). The receptor comes from a man aged 30 to 39 with type 1 diabetes. The V call is TRBV7-9, the J call TRBJ2-5; D is unresolved. Sequencing used naive CD4+ T cells from blood. The CDR3 nucleotides are TGTGCCAGCAGCTTCTATGAGACCCAGTACTTC. It encodes CASSFYETQYF.